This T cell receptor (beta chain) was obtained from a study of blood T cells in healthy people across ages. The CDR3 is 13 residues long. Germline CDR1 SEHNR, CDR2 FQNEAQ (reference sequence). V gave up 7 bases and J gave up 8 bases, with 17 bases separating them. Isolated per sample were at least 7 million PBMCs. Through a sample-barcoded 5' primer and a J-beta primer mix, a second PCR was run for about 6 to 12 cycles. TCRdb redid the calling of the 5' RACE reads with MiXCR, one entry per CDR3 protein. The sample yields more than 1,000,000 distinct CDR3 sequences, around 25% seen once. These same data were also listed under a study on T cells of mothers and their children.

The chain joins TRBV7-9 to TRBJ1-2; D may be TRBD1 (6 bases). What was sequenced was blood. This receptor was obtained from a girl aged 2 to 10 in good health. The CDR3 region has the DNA TGTGCCAGCAACCCAATCGGGGGCACCGGCTACACCTTC. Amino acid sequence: CASNPIGGTGYTF.